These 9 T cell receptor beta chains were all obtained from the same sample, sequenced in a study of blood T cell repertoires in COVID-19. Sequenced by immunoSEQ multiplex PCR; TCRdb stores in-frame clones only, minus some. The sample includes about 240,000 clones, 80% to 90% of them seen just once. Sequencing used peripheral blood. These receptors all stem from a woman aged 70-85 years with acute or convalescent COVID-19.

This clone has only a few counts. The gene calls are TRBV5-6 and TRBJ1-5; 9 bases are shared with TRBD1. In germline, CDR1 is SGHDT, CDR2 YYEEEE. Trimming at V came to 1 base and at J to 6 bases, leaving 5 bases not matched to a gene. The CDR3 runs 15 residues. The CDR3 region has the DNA TGTGCCAGCAGCTTGAGGACAGGGGCGGTTCAGCCCCAGCATTTT. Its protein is CASSLRTGAVQPQHF.

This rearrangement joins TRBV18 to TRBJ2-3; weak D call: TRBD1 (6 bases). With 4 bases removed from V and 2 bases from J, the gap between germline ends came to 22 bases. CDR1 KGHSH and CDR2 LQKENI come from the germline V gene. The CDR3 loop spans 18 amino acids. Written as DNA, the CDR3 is TGTGCCAGCTCACTAAATACACTGGCAGGGGCCACCACAGATACGCAGTATTTT. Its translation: CASSLNTLAGATTDTQYF. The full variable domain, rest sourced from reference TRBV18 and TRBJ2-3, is NAGVMQNPRHLVRRRGQEARLRCSPMKGHSHVYWYRQLPEEGLKFMVYLQKENIIDESGMPKERFSAEFPKEGPSILRIQQVVRGDSAAYFCASSLNTLAGATTDTQYFGPGTRLTVL.

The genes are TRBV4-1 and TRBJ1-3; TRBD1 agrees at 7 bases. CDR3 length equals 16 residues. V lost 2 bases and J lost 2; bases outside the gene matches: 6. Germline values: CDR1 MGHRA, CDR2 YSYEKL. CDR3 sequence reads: CASSQSFQGAGNTIYF. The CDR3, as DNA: TGCGCCAGCAGCCAAAGCTTCCAGGGGGCTGGAAACACCATATATTTT.

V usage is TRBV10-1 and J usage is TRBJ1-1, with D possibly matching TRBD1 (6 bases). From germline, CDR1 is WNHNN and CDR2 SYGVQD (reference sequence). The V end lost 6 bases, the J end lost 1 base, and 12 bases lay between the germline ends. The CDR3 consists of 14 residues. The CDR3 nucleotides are TGCGCCAGCAGCCCCGGGACACAGAACACTGAAGCTTTCTTT. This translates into CASSPGTQNTEAFF.

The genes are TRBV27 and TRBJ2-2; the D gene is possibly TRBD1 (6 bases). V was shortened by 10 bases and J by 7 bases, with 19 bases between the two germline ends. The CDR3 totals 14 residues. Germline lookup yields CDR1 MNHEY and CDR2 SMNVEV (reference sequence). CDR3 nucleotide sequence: TGTGCCACGAGGCGGGCAGGGGAAATCGGGGAGCTGTTTTTT. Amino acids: CATRRAGEIGELFF.

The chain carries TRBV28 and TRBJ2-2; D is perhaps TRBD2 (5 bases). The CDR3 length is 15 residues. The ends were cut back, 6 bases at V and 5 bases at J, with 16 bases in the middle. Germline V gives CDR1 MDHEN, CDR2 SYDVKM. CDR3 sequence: CASSLASPNTGELFF. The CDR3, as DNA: TGTGCCAGCAGCTTGGCTAGCCCTAATACCGGGGAGCTGTTTTTT.

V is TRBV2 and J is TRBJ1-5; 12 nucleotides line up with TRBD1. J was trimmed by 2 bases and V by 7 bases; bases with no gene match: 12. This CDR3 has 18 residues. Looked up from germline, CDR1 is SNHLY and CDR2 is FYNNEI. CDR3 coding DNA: TGTGCCAGCAATAAACTCGGGACAGGGGGCATCGGCAATCAGCCCCAGCATTTT. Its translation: CASNKLGTGGIGNQPQHF.

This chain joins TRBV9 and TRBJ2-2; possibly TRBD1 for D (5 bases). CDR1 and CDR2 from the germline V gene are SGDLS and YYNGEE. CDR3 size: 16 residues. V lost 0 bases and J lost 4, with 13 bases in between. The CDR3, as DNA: TGTGCCAGCAGCGTAGAAGGACGTAGGGGCACCGGGGAGCTGTTTTTT. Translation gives CASSVEGRRGTGELFF.

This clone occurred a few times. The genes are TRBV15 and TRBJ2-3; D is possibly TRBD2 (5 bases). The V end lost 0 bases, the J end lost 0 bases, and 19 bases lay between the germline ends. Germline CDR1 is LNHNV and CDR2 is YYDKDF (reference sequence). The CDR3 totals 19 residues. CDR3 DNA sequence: TGTGCCACCAGCAGAGAAAATCGGTTCCTAGCCGGAAGCACAGATACGCAGTATTTT. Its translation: CATSRENRFLAGSTDTQYF.